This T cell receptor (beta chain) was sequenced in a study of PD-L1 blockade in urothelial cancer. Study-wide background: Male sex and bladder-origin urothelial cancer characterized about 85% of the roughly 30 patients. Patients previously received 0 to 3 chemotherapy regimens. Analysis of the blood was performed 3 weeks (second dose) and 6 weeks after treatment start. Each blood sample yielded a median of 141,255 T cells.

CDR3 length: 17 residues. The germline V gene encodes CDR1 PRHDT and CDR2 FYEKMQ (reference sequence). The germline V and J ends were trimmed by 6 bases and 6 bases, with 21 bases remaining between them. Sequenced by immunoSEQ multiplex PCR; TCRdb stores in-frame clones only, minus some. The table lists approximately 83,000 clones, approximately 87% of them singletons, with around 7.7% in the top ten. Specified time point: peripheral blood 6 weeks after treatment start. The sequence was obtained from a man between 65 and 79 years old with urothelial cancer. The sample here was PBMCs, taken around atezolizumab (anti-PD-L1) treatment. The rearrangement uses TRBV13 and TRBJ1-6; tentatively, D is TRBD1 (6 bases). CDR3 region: CASRDTGFWGSNSPLHF. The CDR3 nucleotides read TGTGCCAGCAGGGACACAGGGTTTTGGGGGTCTAATTCACCCCTCCACTTT.